The sequence of this TCR beta chain was determined in a study of CD8+ T cells in alopecia areata. In the study overall: Patients in the treated group were given tofacitinib by mouth, 5 to 10 mg twice a day.

Reverse transcription of extracted RNA yielded cDNA, which provided the sequencing template. TCRdb's table, derived via immunoSEQ multiplex PCR, lists solely in-frame clones and lacks some. The sample includes 200,000 to 250,000 clones, about 53% of them seen just once. Alopecia areata patients had lesional scalp punch biopsies and peripheral blood taken from them. The CDR3 is made up of 14 amino acids. With V trimmed by 5 bases and J by 5 bases, 6 bases remained unmatched. Germline V gene data show CDR1 as SGHRS and CDR2 as YFSETQ. The study's findings and limits: Against the mouse data, patients shared TCRs less clearly, possibly for HLA reasons. Higher clonality and more expanded CD8+ clones appeared in lesional than normal scalp.

Of note for this clone: Its antigen remains unknown.

This receptor was identified in a human donor with alopecia areata. The chain employs TRBV5-1 and TRBJ2-1; the match to TRBD1 covers 8 bases. The sample here was CD4+ T cells sorted from blood, taken at week 0. CDR3 sequence: CASRPGQVDNEQFF. The CDR3 bases are TGCGCCAGCAGACCGGGACAGGTAGACAATGAGCAGTTCTTC.